This T cell receptor (beta chain) appears in the sequencing data of a study of T-cell reconstitution after alpha-beta-depleted transplantation in children. CDR3 length equals 15 residues. The V end lost 2 bases, the J end lost 0 bases, and 10 bases lay between the germline ends. Germline V lookup: CDR1 SGHTA, CDR2 FQGNSA. As it was prepared, the TCRbeta library received unique molecular identifiers. TCRdb redid the calling of the PCR reads with MiXCR, one entry per CDR3 protein. The sample lists 200,000 to 250,000 distinct CDR3 sequences; approximately 10% were seen once. This clonotype is judged medium-sized.

The TCR sequence derives from a human donor who donated a stem cell graft to a child with acute lymphoblastic leukemia. This sequence joins TRBV7-2 and TRBJ1-1; D remains unclear. The sample here was PBMCs from the stem cell graft donor, taken from the stem cell graft. The CDR3 DNA reads TGTGCCAGCAGCTTAAATCTAGGAGTGAACACTGAAGCTTTCTTT. This translates into CASSLNLGVNTEAFF.